This TCR beta chain was sequenced during a study of early T cells in non-severe SARS-CoV-2 infection. Unique molecular identifier tags were affixed to discrete cDNA molecules. Each CDR3 protein gets one entry after TCRdb re-called the 5' RACE reads with MiXCR. This sample has fewer than 30,000 distinct CDR3 sequences; about 4.5% occur once, and the top ten carry around 14%. Per the germline V gene, CDR1 is SEHNR and CDR2 is FQNEAQ (reference sequence). This CDR3 is 14 amino acids long. The V and J ends lost 2 bases and 2 bases respectively, with 9 bases between them. Specimen: whole blood. The receptor's source is an adult who was a healthcare worker with PCR-confirmed SARS-CoV-2 infection or an uninfected control (not recorded which). The rearrangement joins TRBV7-9 to TRBJ1-1, with D perhaps TRBD1 (5 bases). The CDR3 reads CASSLQGINTEAFF. For the CDR3, the DNA is TGTGCCAGCAGCTTACAGGGCATAAACACTGAAGCTTTCTTT.